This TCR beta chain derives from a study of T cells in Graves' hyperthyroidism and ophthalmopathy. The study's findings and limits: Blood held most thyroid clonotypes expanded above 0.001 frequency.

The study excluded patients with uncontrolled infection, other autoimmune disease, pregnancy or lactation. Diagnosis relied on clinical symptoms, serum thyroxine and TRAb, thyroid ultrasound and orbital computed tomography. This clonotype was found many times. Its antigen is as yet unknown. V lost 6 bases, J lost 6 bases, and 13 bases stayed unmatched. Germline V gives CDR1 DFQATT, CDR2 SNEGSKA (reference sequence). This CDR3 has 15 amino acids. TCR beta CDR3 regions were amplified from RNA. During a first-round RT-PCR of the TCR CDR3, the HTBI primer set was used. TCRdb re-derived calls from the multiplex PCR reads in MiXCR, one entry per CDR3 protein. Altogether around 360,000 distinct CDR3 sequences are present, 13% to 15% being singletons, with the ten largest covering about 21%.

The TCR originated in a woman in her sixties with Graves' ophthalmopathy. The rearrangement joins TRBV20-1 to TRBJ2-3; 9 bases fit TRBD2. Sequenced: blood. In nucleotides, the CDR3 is TGCAGTGCGTCGGTAGCGGGAGATCTAGGGGATACGCAGTATTTT. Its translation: CSASVAGDLGDTQYF.